This TCR beta chain was sequenced during a study of PD-1 blockade in mismatch repair-deficient tumors. Broader study findings: After pembrolizumab, tumor-resident clones rose rapidly, then generally contracted before radiologic responses.

Repertoires were generated with immunoSEQ multiplex PCR, while TCRdb's copy carries only in-frame clones and drops some. The data hold over 9,000 clones, with 75% to 90% observed a single time. Comment on this clone: The antigen is unknown.

Time point denoted: 10-day in vitro stimulation with candidate neoantigen peptide 2. V gave up 2 bases and J gave up 4 bases, with 21 bases separating them. The CDR3 spans 17 residues. CDR1 and CDR2 from the germline V gene are LGHNT and FRNRAP. The V and J genes are TRBV12-5 and TRBJ2-7; possible D gene TRBD2, 5 bases. Sequenced here: cells cultured in vitro, sampled from a patient treated with pembrolizumab. The sequence derives from an adult with mismatch repair-deficient cancer. The CDR3 DNA sequence: TGTGCTAGTGGTTTGATCCCCTCAAGGAGGCTAGGGTACGAGCAGTACTTC. This gives the protein CASGLIPSRRLGYEQYF.